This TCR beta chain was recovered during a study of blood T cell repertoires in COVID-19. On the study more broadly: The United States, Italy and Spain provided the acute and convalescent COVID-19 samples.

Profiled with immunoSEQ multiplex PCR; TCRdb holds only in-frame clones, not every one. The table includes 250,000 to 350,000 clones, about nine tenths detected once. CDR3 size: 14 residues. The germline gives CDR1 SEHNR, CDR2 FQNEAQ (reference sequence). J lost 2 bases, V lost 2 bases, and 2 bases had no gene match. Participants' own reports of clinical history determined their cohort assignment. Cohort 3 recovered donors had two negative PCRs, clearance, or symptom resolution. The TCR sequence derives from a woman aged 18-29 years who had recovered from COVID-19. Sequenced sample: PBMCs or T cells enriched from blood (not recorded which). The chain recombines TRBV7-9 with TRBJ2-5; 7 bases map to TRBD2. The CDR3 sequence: CASSLTSAQETQYF. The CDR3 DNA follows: TGTGCCAGCAGCTTAACTAGCGCTCAAGAGACCCAGTACTTC.